The clone carrying this TCR beta chain appeared once. The source of the sample is a study of T cell changes during pregnancy in multiple sclerosis. The table came from immunoSEQ multiplex PCR; TCRdb's copy has only in-frame clones and leaves some out. The sample includes about 100,000 clones, roughly 92% of them seen just once. The CDR3 runs to 11 residues. The germline V gene encodes CDR1 DFQATT and CDR2 SNEGSKA (reference sequence). V shed 4 bases and J shed 6 bases, with 10 bases lying between them. The sample in question was peripheral blood, obtained in the second trimester of pregnancy. This chain connects TRBV20-1 to TRBJ2-7, with a tentative D call TRBD1 (6 bases). This sequence originates from a female donor with multiple sclerosis, enrolled in a pregnancy study. The CDR3 DNA reads as TGCAGTGCTACAGGGGTCAGCGAGCAGTACTTC. Its translation: CSATGVSEQYF.